Below, one TCR beta chain is given with its context. As processed by the authors: Researchers report that nucleated cell counts were estimated from reference gene primer amplification. Profiling relied on immunoSEQ multiplex PCR, and the TCRdb table lists in-frame clones only, not all of them. The D gene and trimming were derived from the DNA, and the V and J assignments and clone size from that table. The sample lists about 200,000 clones, approximately 80% seen once, with under 30% in the top ten. This entry belongs to a study of blood T cell repertoires in COVID-19. At the level of the study: The United States, Italy and Spain provided the acute and convalescent COVID-19 samples. The analysed material was cDNA or gDNA that came from T cells, B-cell-depleted T cells, or PBMCs.

The CDR3 length is 14 residues. Germline V gene sequence: CDR1 SGHKS, CDR2 YYEKEE (reference sequence). The J segment lost 4 bases and the V segment lost 2 bases, leaving 3 bases of the junction unmatched. Sequencing used peripheral blood. V is TRBV5-5 and J is TRBJ2-1; TRBD1 matches at 7 bases. This receptor was taken from a man aged 35 to 55 with acute or convalescent COVID-19. CDR3 region: CASSFDRAYNEQFF. Written as DNA, the CDR3 is TGTGCCAGCAGCTTTGACAGGGCGTACAATGAGCAGTTCTTC.